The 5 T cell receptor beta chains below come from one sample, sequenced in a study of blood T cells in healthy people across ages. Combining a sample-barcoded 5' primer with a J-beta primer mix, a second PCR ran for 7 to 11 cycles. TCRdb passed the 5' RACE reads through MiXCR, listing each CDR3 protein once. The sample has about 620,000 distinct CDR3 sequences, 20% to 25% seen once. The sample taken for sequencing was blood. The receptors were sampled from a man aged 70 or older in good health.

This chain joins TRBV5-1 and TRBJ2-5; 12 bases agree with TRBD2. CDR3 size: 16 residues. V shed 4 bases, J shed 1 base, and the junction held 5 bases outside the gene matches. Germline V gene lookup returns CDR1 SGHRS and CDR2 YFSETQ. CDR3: CASSMSLAGGQETQYF. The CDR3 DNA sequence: TGCGCCAGCAGCATGTCACTAGCGGGGGGCCAAGAGACCCAGTACTTC.

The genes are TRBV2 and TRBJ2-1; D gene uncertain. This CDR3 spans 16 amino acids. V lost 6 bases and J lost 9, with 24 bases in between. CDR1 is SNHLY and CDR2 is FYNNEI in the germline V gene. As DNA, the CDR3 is TGTGCCAGCAGCGAAACGGACCGCGGATCATATGTTGAGCAGTTCTTC. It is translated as CASSETDRGSYVEQFF.

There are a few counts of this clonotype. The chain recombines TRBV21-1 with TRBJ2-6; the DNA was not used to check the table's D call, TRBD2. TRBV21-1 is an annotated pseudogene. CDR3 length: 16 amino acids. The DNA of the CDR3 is TGTGCCAGACTACCGGGACAGGGCTCTGGGGCCAACGTCCTGACTTTC. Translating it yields CARLPGQGSGANVLTF.

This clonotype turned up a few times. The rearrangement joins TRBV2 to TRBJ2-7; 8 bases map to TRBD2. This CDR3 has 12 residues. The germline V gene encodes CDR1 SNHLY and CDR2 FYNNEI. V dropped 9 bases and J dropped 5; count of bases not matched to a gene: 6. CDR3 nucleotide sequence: TGTGCCAGGAGCGGGAGTCTCGACGAGCAGTACTTC. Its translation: CARSGSLDEQYF.

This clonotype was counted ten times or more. CDR3 DNA sequence: TGTGCCAGCAGCCAGTCGGGAGGGCCCACCTTC. Protein sequence: CASSQSGGPTF. V and J are TRBV3-1 and TRBJ1-2; D is undetermined. Germline values: CDR1 LGHDT, CDR2 YNNKEL (reference sequence). The CDR3 is made up of 11 amino acids. V was trimmed by 3 bases and J by 13 bases, leaving 12 bases between them.